This TCR beta chain was captured in a study of early T cells in non-severe SARS-CoV-2 infection. Overall study: Bulk RNA isolated from unsorted whole blood underwent sequencing; chains were not paired. Study observations and caveats: There was a bias toward anti-spike CD8 responses in VDJdb matching, which missed private and CD4 specificities.

This clonotype showed up just a few times. Its antigen remains unidentified. The TCR library protocol attached unique molecular identifiers to the individual cDNA molecules. Using its own MiXCR run on the 5' RACE reads, TCRdb lists one record per CDR3 protein. The sample has roughly 81,000 distinct CDR3 sequences, 5% to 6.5% seen once. The germline V and J ends were trimmed by 2 bases and 0 bases, with 9 bases remaining between them. This CDR3 has 15 amino acids. Germline CDR1 and CDR2: MNHEY and SVGAGI. The TCR comes from an adult who was a healthcare worker with PCR-confirmed SARS-CoV-2 infection or an uninfected control (not recorded which). Material for sequencing was whole blood. The chain is built from TRBV6-5 and TRBJ2-3; possibly TRBD2 for D (5 bases). The chain's CDR3 is CASSYRGSSTDTQYF. The CDR3 DNA reads TGTGCCAGCAGTTACCGCGGGTCTAGCACAGATACGCAGTATTTT.